The 3 T cell receptor beta chains in this list originate from one sample, sequenced in a study of blood T cell repertoires in COVID-19. Only in-frame clones appear in the TCRdb table, and some are missing; sequencing was by immunoSEQ multiplex PCR. The table includes fewer than 300,000 clones, approximately 84% detected once. Material: peripheral blood. The receptors come from a person aged 70 to 79 with COVID-19, enrolled during active disease.

The V call is TRBV27, the J call TRBJ1-5; D remains unclear. Germline values: CDR1 MNHEY, CDR2 SMNVEV (reference sequence). The germline V and J ends were trimmed by 3 bases and 4 bases, with 10 bases remaining between them. The CDR3 is 14 residues long. The CDR3 nucleotides are TGTGCCAGCAGTTTTCGAGGGCCAAATCAGCCCCAGCATTTT. Translation gives CASSFRGPNQPQHF.

V gene TRBV3-1 (or the pseudogene TRBV3-2) combines with J gene TRBJ1-1; 8 positions match TRBD1. Trimming cost V 9 bases and J 4 bases; bases outside gene matches: 4. In germline, CDR1 is LGHDT, CDR2 YNNKEL (reference sequence). The CDR3 loop spans 12 amino acids. This CDR3 is CASIDRGTEAFF. The CDR3 region has the DNA TGTGCCAGTATCGACAGGGGCACTGAAGCTTTCTTT.

V gene TRBV5-8 combines with J gene TRBJ1-2, with D unclear. CDR3 length equals 13 residues. Trimming took off 6 bases at V and 3 bases at J, with 12 bases between the two ends. Germline V gene lookup returns CDR1 SGHTS and CDR2 YDEGEE. The CDR3 protein is CASMREGYYGYTF. For the CDR3, the DNA is TGTGCCAGCATGCGGGAGGGATACTATGGCTACACCTTC.